Shown below are 30 T cell receptor beta chains from a single sample sequenced in a study of blood T cell repertoires in COVID-19. The data were produced by immunoSEQ multiplex PCR, yet TCRdb's version contains in-frame clones alone and is incomplete. The repertoire holds fewer than 200,000 clones, with roughly 80% as singletons. The sequencing sample was made of PBMCs or T cells enriched from blood (not recorded which). These receptors all stem from a woman in her 50s who had recovered from COVID-19.

This chain connects TRBV19 to TRBJ1-1; D unresolved. CDR3 length: 15 amino acids. V lost 2 bases and J 0 bases, leaving 10 bases between the germline ends. The germline V gene encodes CDR1 LNHDA and CDR2 SQIVND (reference sequence). The CDR3 DNA is TGTGCCAGTAGTATACACGGGAGTATGAACACTGAAGCTTTCTTT. It specifies CASSIHGSMNTEAFF.

This chain uses TRBV7-2 with TRBJ1-5; D not certain. CDR1 is SGHTA and CDR2 is FQGNSA in the germline V gene. This CDR3 spans 13 amino acids. Trimming removed 5 bases at V and 4 bases at J, with 9 bases between. DNA for the CDR3: TGTGCCAGCAGCAATACGGGGAATCAGCCCCAGCATTTT. Residues: CASSNTGNQPQHF.

This chain links TRBV12-3 or TRBV12-4 with TRBJ2-3; a possible D gene is TRBD1 (6 bases). Between the trimmed V and J ends, which lost 7 bases and 4 bases, there was a span of 12 bases. CDR3 size: 13 residues. CDR3 in DNA: TGTGCCAGCATCTCAAGGGGGTCAGATACGCAGTATTTT. Translation: CASISRGSDTQYF.

The rearrangement links TRBV28 to TRBJ2-7; 7 nucleotides line up with TRBD1. The germline V gene encodes CDR1 MDHEN and CDR2 SYDVKM. V lost 8 bases and J lost 5; bases outside the gene matches: 6. This CDR3 is 12 amino acids long. The CDR3: CASPQDRNEQYV. The CDR3 DNA reads TGTGCCAGCCCGCAGGACAGGAACGAGCAGTACGTC.

J is TRBJ2-7 and V is TRBV7-9, with 9 bases lining up with TRBD2. Unmatched junction bases numbered 7, after V lost 2 bases and J lost 2 bases. There are 16 residues in the CDR3. Germline CDR1 SEHNR, CDR2 FQNEAQ (reference sequence). DNA of the CDR3: TGTGCCAGCAGCTTAATGACTAGCGGCCCCACCTACGAGCAGTACGTC. Translated: CASSLMTSGPTYEQYV.

The chain combines TRBV27 with TRBJ1-5; 7 nucleotides agree with TRBD1. There are 15 residues in the CDR3. Germline assignment: CDR1 MNHEY and CDR2 SMNVEV (reference sequence). With V trimmed by 7 bases and J by 0 bases, 6 bases remained unmatched. The CDR3 spells CASKGDSNSNQPQHF. The CDR3 bases are TGTGCCAGCAAAGGGGACAGTAATAGCAATCAGCCCCAGCATTTT.

This chain uses TRBV12-3 or TRBV12-4 with TRBJ1-1; D perhaps matches TRBD1 (6 bases). With 8 bases removed from V and 4 bases from J, the gap between germline ends came to 11 bases. This CDR3 has 12 amino acids. In nucleotides, the CDR3 is TGTGCCAGCGATACAGGGACCACTGAAGCTTTCTTT. The encoded protein is CASDTGTTEAFF.

The chain employs TRBV19 and TRBJ1-5, with D unresolved. CDR3 length: 13 residues. V lost 2 bases to trimming and J lost 10 bases, with 12 bases between them. Germline CDR1 reads LNHDA; CDR2 reads SQIVND (reference sequence). CDR3 bases: TGTGCCAGTAGTATATCCCCTATCAAACCCCAGCATTTT. Amino acid sequence: CASSISPIKPQHF.

This chain links TRBV6-2 or TRBV6-3 with TRBJ1-2, with TRBD1 as a possible D gene (6 bases). This CDR3 spans 16 amino acids. Germline V gene data show CDR1 as MNHEY and CDR2 as SVGEGT. V dropped 5 bases and J dropped 5 bases, with 21 bases sitting between them. CDR3 loop: CASSNLEGTHPYGYTF. CDR3 bases: TGTGCCAGCAGTAACCTTGAGGGGACACACCCTTATGGCTACACCTTC.

The V call is TRBV11-2, the J call TRBJ1-6; D is possibly TRBD1 (6 bases). This CDR3 has 14 residues. Looked up from germline, CDR1 is SGHAT and CDR2 is FQNNGV. Deletions cut 5 bases from V and 9 bases from J, with 14 bases between. The CDR3 DNA sequence: TGTGCCAGCAGCCGGAACAGGGCTGGTTCACCCCTCCACTTT. Translation gives CASSRNRAGSPLHF.

The chain recombines TRBV12-3 or TRBV12-4 with TRBJ1-2; D gene uncertain. The ends were cut back, 5 bases at V and 8 bases at J, with 15 bases in the middle. The CDR3 runs 13 residues. The CDR3 DNA sequence: TGTGCCAGCAGTGAGCAGGCCCCTGGCGGCTACACCTTC. Translation gives CASSEQAPGGYTF.

The chain is built from TRBV4-1 and TRBJ2-1, with 7 bases fitting TRBD1. The CDR3 spans 15 residues. Germline trimming cut 1 base from V and 2 bases from J; bases unmatched to any gene: 2. The V gene's germline CDR1 is MGHRA and CDR2 YSYEKL. This CDR3 is CASSQVGTAYNEQFF. In DNA, the CDR3 is TGCGCCAGCAGCCAAGTCGGGACAGCCTACAATGAGCAGTTCTTC.

This rearrangement joins TRBV9 to TRBJ2-3; TRBD1 matches at 7 bases. The CDR3 covers 16 residues. With 0 bases clipped from V and 3 bases from J, the junction kept 7 bases outside the gene matches. Germline CDR1 reads SGDLS; CDR2 reads YYNGEE. CDR3 DNA: TGTGCCAGCAGCGTAGGACGCAGGGGGATGACAGATACGCAGTATTTT. Residues: CASSVGRRGMTDTQYF.

CDR3 DNA sequence: TGTGCCAGCAGCGAACAGGGGGGTTATAACTACTATGGCTACACCTTC. Residues: CASSEQGGYNYYGYTF. The chain carries TRBV9 and TRBJ1-2, with 8 bases aligning to TRBD1. Trimming cost V 3 bases and J 3 bases; bases outside gene matches: 10. The germline CDR1 and CDR2 sequences are SGDLS and YYNGEE. This CDR3 region has 16 residues.

This clone was seen once. This chain connects TRBV28 to TRBJ2-2; D is ambiguous. Per germline, CDR1 MDHEN and CDR2 SYDVKM. Trimming took off 6 bases at V and 1 base at J, with 6 bases between the two ends. CDR3 length equals 13 residues. The CDR3 nucleotides are TGTGCCAGCAGGATAGAGAACACCGGGGAGCTGTTTTTT. Its translation: CASRIENTGELFF. The complete variable domain, with remaining parts taken from reference TRBV28 and TRBJ2-2, reads DVKVTQSSRYLVKRTGEKVFLECVQDMDHENMFWYRQDPGLGLRLIYFSYDVKMKEKGDIPEGYSVSREKKERFSLILESASTNQTSMYLCASRIENTGELFFGEGSRLTVL.

This clone has a handful of counts. The chain carries TRBV18 and TRBJ1-2, with 10 bases aligning to TRBD1. This CDR3 spans 16 amino acids. With 6 bases clipped from V and 9 bases from J, the junction kept 16 bases outside the gene matches. Germline-derived CDR1 and CDR2 are KGHSH and LQKENI. CDR3 residues: CASSQQDRGNTGSYTF. The CDR3 DNA reads TGTGCCAGCTCCCAACAGGACAGGGGGAACACCGGTAGCTACACCTTC.

The rearrangement links TRBV28 to TRBJ1-6; the match to TRBD1 covers 9 bases. V lost 7 bases to trimming and J lost 7 bases; unmatched junction nucleotides: 11. Germline values: CDR1 MDHEN, CDR2 SYDVKM. CDR3 length: 16 amino acids. CDR3 DNA: TGTGCCAGCACCCTAAGACAGGGGGGGAGAAATTCACCCCTCCACTTT. Residues: CASTLRQGGRNSPLHF.

This rearrangement joins TRBV9 to TRBJ1-2, with 9 bases fitting TRBD1. CDR3 length: 15 amino acids. Trimming removed 4 bases from V and 8 bases from J; junction bases left unmatched: 12. Germline values: CDR1 SGDLS, CDR2 YYNGEE. The CDR3 nucleotides read TGTGCCAGCAGCTACCCGGCGGGACAGGGACGCGGCTACACCTTC. Its protein is CASSYPAGQGRGYTF.

The chain carries TRBV7-8 and TRBJ2-3; D is ambiguous. Germline CDR1 reads SGHVS; CDR2 reads FQNEAQ. This CDR3 comprises 13 residues. V was clipped by 5 bases and J by 3 bases, with 9 bases between them. The CDR3 loop is CASSPRATDTQYF. CDR3 sequence (DNA): TGTGCCAGCAGCCCGAGAGCAACAGATACGCAGTATTTT.

This clone was counted a few times. The V gene is TRBV27, the J gene TRBJ2-1; TRBD2 is a possible D gene (6 bases). V dropped 3 bases and J dropped 4 bases, with 10 bases sitting between them. The V gene's germline CDR1 is MNHEY and CDR2 SMNVEV (reference sequence). The CDR3 contains 14 residues. Here the CDR3 DNA reads TGTGCCAGCAGTTTTACGGGAGCTTACAATGAGCAGTTCTTC. Translation: CASSFTGAYNEQFF.

This chain links TRBV6-5 with TRBJ1-1; no clear D gene. Trimming took 4 bases from V and 1 from J, leaving 16 bases between them. Germline V gene lookup returns CDR1 MNHEY and CDR2 SVGAGI. This CDR3 region has 16 residues. The DNA for the CDR3 is TGTGCCAGCAGTTCCCTTTTCCCAAGAGGGAACACTGAAGCTTTCTTT. Protein product: CASSSLFPRGNTEAFF.

The gene calls are TRBV19 and TRBJ2-1, with D perhaps matching TRBD1 (6 bases). CDR1 is LNHDA, CDR2 SQIVND, per germline (reference sequence). The V and J ends lost 4 bases and 8 bases respectively, with 21 bases between them. The CDR3 has 16 residues. DNA for the CDR3: TGTGCCAGTAGTACCCACCCCGGGACAACCCTCGATGAGCAGTTCTTC. Translation: CASSTHPGTTLDEQFF.

The chain couples TRBV11-3 to TRBJ2-3, with 11 nucleotides matching TRBD2. The CDR3 is 17 amino acids. V shed 1 base and J 8 bases; nucleotides not matched to a gene: 11. Germline V gene lookup returns CDR1 SGHNT and CDR2 YENEEA. The CDR3 DNA is TGTGCCAGCAGCTTAGGCGCGGTTCCACTAGCGGGGGTTACGCAGTATTTT. It yields the protein CASSLGAVPLAGVTQYF.

The chain has TRBV7-9 and TRBJ2-2; D not certain. Germline loops: CDR1 SEHNR, CDR2 FQNEAQ (reference sequence). V was clipped by 3 bases and J by 2 bases, with 7 bases between them. The CDR3 consists of 14 residues. CDR3 DNA sequence: TGTGCCAGCAGCTTCAGTTCAAACACCGGGGAGCTGTTTTTT. Protein sequence: CASSFSSNTGELFF.

J is TRBJ1-5 and V is TRBV15, with D possibly matching TRBD1 (5 bases). The V and J ends lost 5 bases and 2 bases respectively, with 16 bases between them. The CDR3 has 16 amino acids. CDR1 LNHNV and CDR2 YYDKDF come from the germline V gene (reference sequence). CDR3 loop: CATSPGRVSGNQPQHF. As DNA, the CDR3 is TGTGCCACCAGCCCAGGGAGGGTAAGTGGCAATCAGCCCCAGCATTTT.

The rearrangement joins TRBV27 to TRBJ1-1, with TRBD1 as a possible D gene (5 bases). Looked up from germline, CDR1 is MNHEY and CDR2 is SMNVEV (reference sequence). Trimming took 4 bases from V and 6 from J, leaving 12 bases between them. CDR3 length: 13 amino acids. Here the CDR3 DNA reads TGTGCCAGCAGTTGGGGCGGTGGGGCTGAAGCTTTCTTT. Its protein is CASSWGGGAEAFF.

V gene TRBV7-2 combines with J gene TRBJ1-1; D perhaps matches TRBD1 (5 bases). Looked up from germline, CDR1 is SGHTA and CDR2 is FQGNSA. The CDR3 length is 14 residues. Trimming left V 6 bases short and J 8 bases short, with 19 bases between. The CDR3: CASRGVGQTREAFF. As DNA, the CDR3 is TGTGCCAGCAGAGGGGTAGGCCAAACCCGAGAAGCTTTCTTT.

The gene calls are TRBV9 and TRBJ1-3, with D possibly being TRBD1 (6 bases). V dropped 3 bases and J dropped 1 base, with 17 bases sitting between them. Germline loops: CDR1 SGDLS, CDR2 YYNGEE. The CDR3 is 17 amino acids. CDR3 coding DNA: TGTGCCAGCAGCGAGGGGGGGCGGCCTACTTCTGGAAACACCATATATTTT. This sequence encodes CASSEGGRPTSGNTIYF.

The rearrangement links TRBV9 to TRBJ2-2; no clear D. The CDR3 consists of 13 residues. Per germline, CDR1 SGDLS and CDR2 YYNGEE. Trimming took off 0 bases at V and 5 bases at J, with 5 bases between the two ends. The CDR3 spells CASSVARTGELFF. The CDR3 bases are TGTGCCAGCAGCGTAGCCCGGACCGGGGAGCTGTTTTTT.

This clone appeared once. The chain has TRBV4-3 and TRBJ2-1, with D possibly matching TRBD1 (6 bases). CDR1 and CDR2 (germline): LGHNA, YSLEER. The CDR3 has 14 amino acids. V was clipped by 3 bases and J by 5 bases, with 11 bases between them. CDR3 region: CASSHRQADNEQFF. Here the CDR3 DNA reads TGCGCCAGCAGCCACCGACAGGCGGACAATGAGCAGTTCTTC.